This T cell receptor beta chain was found in a study of radiation and T cells in renal cell carcinoma (TCRdb year 2020). For the wider study: The samples were drawn from a clinical trial, where primary renal cell carcinomas were treated with 15 Gy of stereotactic body radiation therapy and then removed by nephrectomy 4 weeks afterward. In total, fewer than 55 samples, comprising roughly 25 tumors and roughly 27 peripheral blood samples, were subjected to TCR beta sequencing. In the 40 to 60 samples combined, some 4,000,000 unique CDR3 nucleotide sequences were found, encoding about 3 million unique CDR3 amino acid sequences. What the research found in general, with its limitations: Top tumor clonotypes rose in blood from baseline to 2 weeks post-radiation, then contracted by 4 weeks, suggesting transient expansion of tumor-resident clones. Blood repertoire dynamics were not followed beyond 4 weeks after treatment. No pretreatment tumor biopsies were available, so the baseline intratumoral presence of clonotypes could not be determined. Because the trial had a single-armed design, the trial could not examine how radiation dose or scheduling affected the TCR repertoire.

Regarding this clone: Its target antigen remains unknown. There are no base qualities to consult, and no much larger clone falls within one base.

In the germline V gene (reference sequence), CDR1 corresponds to LNHDA and CDR2 to SQIVND. The CDR3 spans 15 residues, from the cysteine through the phenylalanine. Only the CDR3 DNA stays, 45 bases, in frame from base 1. V loses 3 bases of germline sequence and J loses 0 bases, and the interval between the two ends is 10 bases. TCR beta libraries were generated from genomic DNA with the immunoSEQ kit, following the manufacturer's recommendations. To prepare the libraries, a first multiplex PCR with proprietary primers was run, followed by a second PCR that added unique barcodes, and a bead cleanup was done after each round. A positive control reaction and a negative control reaction, both provided in the kit, were run with every batch of samples. The final libraries underwent checking on an Agilent 4200 TapeStation D1000 ScreenTape, volumetric pooling, and quantification by qPCR. Sequencing was performed on an Illumina NextSeq500 using a MidOutput 150-cycle cartridge, with 156 Read1 cycles, 15 Index1 cycles, and the kit custom primers. The pooled library was loaded at 0.8 to 1 pM, with an approximately 20% PhiX control spiked in. On the authors' methods: Vendor-processed data were analyzed in R, with a clonotype defined as all T cells sharing the same CDR3 nucleotide sequence. In the clone abundance analyses, frequencies in each sample were normalized to that sample's 10,000 most abundant clones. Before analysis, public T cell clones were removed, and these numbered fewer than five per sample on average. Tumor-enriched and baseline blood-enriched clonotypes were defined by at least a 32-fold difference in abundance between compartments. Clonotypes expanded or contracted between blood time points were identified with a beta-binomial differential abundance model. Similarity between tumor and blood repertoires was quantified using the Baroni-Urbani and Buser coefficient, and groups were compared with two-tailed Wilcoxon tests in R. TCRdb took over this immuneACCESS table, retaining in-frame rearrangements with V and J assigned. Such tables are incomplete; in checked studies, under half of the missing clones stem from an unresolved V gene, and the remainder is unexplained. V and J calls and clone size come straight from that table; D and trimming were deduced from the DNA. This sample gives around 120,000 clones in total; around four fifths of them show up just once. Approximately 2% of the sample goes to the ten largest clones.

The time point label on this specimen signifies: blood 2 weeks post-SBRT. The meaning of the sample's treatment or condition label: 15 Gy SBRT to primary tumor, nephrectomy 4 weeks later. To track tumor-enriched clonotypes, serial peripheral blood was sampled from radiation-treated patients at baseline and at 2 weeks and 4 weeks after SBRT. All patients had renal cell carcinoma with clear cell pathology. Genomic DNA for TCR sequencing was prepared using the QIAamp DNA Blood Mini Kit (Qiagen). The analyses included only samples that passed all quality control checks. Recombination joined TRBV19 with TRBJ2-3, with no confident D gene call. Material: blood, obtained from a patient whose treatment included radiotherapy and nephrectomy. This sequence was found in a woman aged 55 to 70 with renal cell carcinoma. The bases read TGTGCCAGTAGTATCTCGGCAGTTAGCACAGATACGCAGTATTTT. This encodes CASSISAVSTDTQYF.